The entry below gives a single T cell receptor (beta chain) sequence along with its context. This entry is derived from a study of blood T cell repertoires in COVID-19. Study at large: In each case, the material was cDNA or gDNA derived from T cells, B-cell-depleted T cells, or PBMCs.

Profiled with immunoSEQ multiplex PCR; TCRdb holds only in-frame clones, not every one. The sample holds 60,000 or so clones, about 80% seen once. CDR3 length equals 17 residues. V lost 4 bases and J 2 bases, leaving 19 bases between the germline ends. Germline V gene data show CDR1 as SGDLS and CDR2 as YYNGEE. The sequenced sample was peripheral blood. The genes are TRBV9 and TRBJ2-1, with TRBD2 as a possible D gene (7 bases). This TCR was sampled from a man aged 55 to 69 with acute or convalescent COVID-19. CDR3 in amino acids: CASSPGAAGVAYNEQFF. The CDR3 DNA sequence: TGTGCCAGCAGCCCAGGGGCGGCGGGGGTCGCCTACAATGAGCAGTTCTTC.